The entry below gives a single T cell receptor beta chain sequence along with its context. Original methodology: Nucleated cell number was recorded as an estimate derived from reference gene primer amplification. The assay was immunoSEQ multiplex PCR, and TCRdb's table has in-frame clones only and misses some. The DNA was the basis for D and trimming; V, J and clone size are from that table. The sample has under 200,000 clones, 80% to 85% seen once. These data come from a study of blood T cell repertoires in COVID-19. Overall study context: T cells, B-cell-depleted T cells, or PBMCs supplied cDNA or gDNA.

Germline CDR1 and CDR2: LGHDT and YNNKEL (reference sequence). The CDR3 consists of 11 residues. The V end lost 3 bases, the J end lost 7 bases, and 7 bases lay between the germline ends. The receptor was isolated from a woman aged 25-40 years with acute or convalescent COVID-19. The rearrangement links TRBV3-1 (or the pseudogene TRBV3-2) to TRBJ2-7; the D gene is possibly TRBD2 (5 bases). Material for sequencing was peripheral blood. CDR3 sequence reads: CASSQPGEQYF. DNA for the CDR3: TGTGCCAGCAGCCAGCCGGGAGAGCAGTACTTC.